These 4 T cell receptor beta chains share one sample of origin, sequenced in a study of cytomegalovirus exposure and HLA in healthy donors. 13 Jbeta primers and 60 Vbeta primers were used for the PCR. Generated by immunoSEQ multiplex PCR, the TCRdb table keeps only in-frame clones and is missing some. The table shows some 200,000 clones, with less than 85% occurring only once. Input material: PBMCs. The origin of the receptors is a man aged 18 to 29 in good health and CMV-seronegative.

The chain employs TRBV27 and TRBJ2-4, with a weak D call TRBD2 (6 bases). Per germline, CDR1 MNHEY and CDR2 SMNVEV (reference sequence). The CDR3 covers 20 residues. Trimming pared 5 bases from V and 0 bases from J, leaving 26 bases between. Here the CDR3 reads CASSPVTGVGPSIAKNIQYF. CDR3 DNA: TGTGCCAGCAGTCCGGTTACGGGGGTGGGACCAAGCATAGCCAAAAACATTCAGTACTTC.

The V and J genes are TRBV5-1 and TRBJ2-5, with 12 bases that match TRBD1. CDR1 SGHRS and CDR2 YFSETQ come from the germline V gene. The CDR3 has 15 amino acids. V lost 4 bases to trimming and J lost 5 bases; unmatched junction nucleotides: 6. The CDR3 loop reads CASSPGTGGGETQYF. The CDR3 nucleotides read TGCGCCAGCAGCCCGGGGACAGGGGGCGGGGAGACCCAGTACTTC.

The chain uses TRBV7-3 and TRBJ2-7; possible D gene TRBD1, 6 bases. V was clipped by 3 bases and J by 2 bases, with 14 bases between them. Germline assignment: CDR1 SGHTA and CDR2 FQGTGA. The CDR3 runs to 15 residues. For the CDR3, the DNA is TGTGCCAGCAGCTTCACCTCAGGACAGACCTACGAGCAGTACTTC. Its translation: CASSFTSGQTYEQYF.

The V and J genes are TRBV6-5 and TRBJ2-1; TRBD2 aligns across 7 bases. The CDR3 is 16 amino acids. V trimming: 2 bases; J trimming: 7 bases; junction bases outside the gene matches: 11. Germline V CDR1 and CDR2: MNHEY, SVGAGI. The CDR3 here is CASSYGGVYRANEQFF. DNA of the CDR3: TGTGCCAGCAGTTACGGGGGGGTCTACCGGGCGAATGAGCAGTTCTTC.